The 12 T cell receptor beta chains in this list originate from one sample, sequenced in a study of PD-L1 blockade in urothelial cancer. Generated by immunoSEQ multiplex PCR, the TCRdb table keeps only in-frame clones and is missing some. Among approximately 32,000 clones, 65% to 90% were seen once, and the ten largest hold around 30%. Material: PBMCs, obtained around atezolizumab (anti-PD-L1) treatment. The receptor source for this set is a man in his 60s with urothelial cancer.

V gene TRBV7-2 combines with J gene TRBJ2-7; 7 nucleotides line up with TRBD1. Germline V gene data show CDR1 as SGHTA and CDR2 as FQGNSA. The CDR3 length is 14 residues. The J segment lost 6 bases and the V segment lost 2 bases, leaving 7 bases of the junction unmatched. The CDR3 DNA reads TGTGCCAGCAGCTTACAGGGGGATAATGGCGAGCAGTACTTC. Translated: CASSLQGDNGEQYF.

This clone was seen just once. The rearrangement joins TRBV15 to TRBJ2-7, with D possibly TRBD2 on 6 matching bases. The CDR3 runs to 19 residues. V was clipped by 3 bases and J by 0 bases, with 24 bases between them. Germline CDR1 and CDR2: LNHNV and YYDKDF (reference sequence). Here the CDR3 DNA reads TGTGCCACCAGCAGGAAGGATGGTTGGGGAGGAGCTAGCTCCTACGAGCAGTACTTC. Encoded protein: CATSRKDGWGGASSYEQYF.

V gene TRBV30 combines with J gene TRBJ1-1, with 7 bases that match TRBD1. The CDR3 spans 15 residues. Losses at the gene ends were 1 base for V and 10 bases for J; bases not matched to a gene: 15. Germline V CDR1 and CDR2: GTSNPN, SVGIG (reference sequence). The chain's CDR3 is CAWSDLEAGGLAAFF. CDR3 DNA: TGTGCCTGGAGTGATTTAGAGGCAGGGGGGCTTGCAGCTTTCTTT.

The chain combines TRBV4-1 with TRBJ1-1; D remains ambiguous. From germline, CDR1 is MGHRA and CDR2 YSYEKL. The CDR3 spans 13 residues. Trimming took off 1 base at V and 1 base at J, with 4 bases between the two ends. The CDR3 loop is CASSQVRNTEAFF. The CDR3 coding sequence is TGCGCCAGCAGCCAAGTTCGGAACACTGAAGCTTTCTTT.

The chain links TRBV10-3 to TRBJ1-1; TRBD1 is a possible D gene (6 bases). Trimming pared 6 bases from V and 10 bases from J, leaving 21 bases between. CDR1 and CDR2 from the germline V gene are ENHRY and SYGVKD. The CDR3 runs to 14 residues. CDR3 sequence reads: CAIRSDRGLGRAFF. CDR3 nucleotide sequence: TGTGCCATCAGATCGGACAGAGGTCTCGGGCGAGCTTTCTTT.

The chain joins TRBV5-1 to TRBJ2-5; the match to TRBD2 covers 10 bases. CDR3 length: 14 amino acids. J lost 5 bases, V lost 2 bases, and 3 bases had no gene match. Per germline, CDR1 SGHRS and CDR2 YFSETQ. The CDR3 loop is CASSLAGGEETQYF. In nucleotides, the CDR3 is TGCGCCAGCAGCTTAGCGGGAGGGGAGGAGACCCAGTACTTC.

The genes are TRBV29-1 and TRBJ1-1; D may be TRBD1 (5 bases). Germline loops: CDR1 SQVTM, CDR2 ANQGSEA. This CDR3 contains 14 residues. Trimming took off 4 bases at V and 4 bases at J, with 16 bases between the two ends. The CDR3 coding sequence is TGCAGCGTTGCGGGACTCCCGAAGGGCACTGAAGCTTTCTTT. Amino acids: CSVAGLPKGTEAFF.

V is TRBV7-6 and J is TRBJ1-1; D gene uncertain. Germline V gene lookup returns CDR1 SGHVS and CDR2 FNYEAQ. The CDR3 has 14 residues. The V end lost 2 bases, the J end lost 4 bases, and 11 bases lay between the germline ends. This CDR3 is CASSLRVRGTEAFF. CDR3 nucleotide sequence: TGTGCCAGCAGCTTAAGGGTCCGGGGCACTGAAGCTTTCTTT.

Written as DNA, the CDR3 is TGTGCCAGCAGCAGGAGCTCCTATAATTCACCCCTCCACTTT. Protein: CASSRSSYNSPLHF. The rearrangement joins TRBV5-4 to TRBJ1-6; D gene unclear. Germline loops: CDR1 SGHNT, CDR2 YYREEE (reference sequence). The CDR3 covers 14 residues. Between the trimmed V and J ends, which lost 4 bases and 0 bases, there was a span of 5 bases.

The chain employs TRBV5-1 and TRBJ1-1, with 9 bases aligning to TRBD1. Unmatched junction bases numbered 5, after V lost 2 bases and J lost 3 bases. The CDR3 is 15 amino acids. The germline V gene encodes CDR1 SGHRS and CDR2 YFSETQ. As DNA, the CDR3 is TGCGCCAGCAGCTTTACAGGGGGCGGTCACACTGAAGCTTTCTTT. Encoded protein: CASSFTGGGHTEAFF.

This chain uses TRBV18 with TRBJ2-5, with D possibly TRBD2 on 5 matching bases. CDR1 and CDR2 (germline): KGHSH, LQKENI. CDR3 length: 15 amino acids. V lost 4 bases to trimming and J lost 0 bases, with 12 bases between them. CDR3 protein: CASSLVAGDQETQYF. The CDR3, as DNA: TGTGCCAGCTCACTCGTAGCCGGGGACCAAGAGACCCAGTACTTC.

The V and J genes are TRBV6-5 and TRBJ1-5; TRBD1 agrees at 7 bases. CDR1 and CDR2 (germline): MNHEY, SVGAGI. The CDR3 runs 15 residues. V was clipped by 6 bases and J by 7 bases; unmatched bases: 12. The CDR3 DNA is TGTGCCAGCAGCCCCGCCGACAGGGAAGGACAGCCCCAGCATTTT. It specifies CASSPADREGQPQHF.